The source of this T cell receptor (beta chain) is a study of Ad26.COV2.S vaccination and SARS-CoV-2 variants. Turning to the study itself: Administration of Ad26.COV2.S was intramuscular, either once or twice 56 days apart.

Germline V gene data show CDR1 as SGHRS and CDR2 as YFSETQ. The V and J ends lost 2 bases and 3 bases respectively, with 9 bases between them. The CDR3 loop spans 14 amino acids. As regards this clone: Other DNA sequences in this specimen translate into the identical CDR3.

Clones were sequenced by immunoSEQ multiplex PCR, and TCRdb holds only the in-frame ones, with some missing. The sample carries almost 400,000 clones, 70% to 90% recorded once. Treatment here: roughly 18 received Ad26.COV2.S at low or high dose, single or two shots; roughly five received placebo; per-sample allocation not given. Specimen acquisition occurred on day 63 following the initial vaccine or placebo injection. Built on an Ad26 vector, the vaccine expressed Wuhan-strain SARS-CoV-2 spike. The genes are TRBV5-1 and TRBJ1-3; D is perhaps TRBD1 (5 bases). This clonotype originated in a person between 18 and 59 years old who received the Ad26.COV2.S COVID-19 vaccine or a placebo. The sample in question was peripheral blood, obtained in a trial of Ad26.COV2.S vaccine versus placebo. DNA for the CDR3: TGCGCCAGCAGCTTAACAGGCGTTGGAAACACCATATATTTT. It yields the protein CASSLTGVGNTIYF.